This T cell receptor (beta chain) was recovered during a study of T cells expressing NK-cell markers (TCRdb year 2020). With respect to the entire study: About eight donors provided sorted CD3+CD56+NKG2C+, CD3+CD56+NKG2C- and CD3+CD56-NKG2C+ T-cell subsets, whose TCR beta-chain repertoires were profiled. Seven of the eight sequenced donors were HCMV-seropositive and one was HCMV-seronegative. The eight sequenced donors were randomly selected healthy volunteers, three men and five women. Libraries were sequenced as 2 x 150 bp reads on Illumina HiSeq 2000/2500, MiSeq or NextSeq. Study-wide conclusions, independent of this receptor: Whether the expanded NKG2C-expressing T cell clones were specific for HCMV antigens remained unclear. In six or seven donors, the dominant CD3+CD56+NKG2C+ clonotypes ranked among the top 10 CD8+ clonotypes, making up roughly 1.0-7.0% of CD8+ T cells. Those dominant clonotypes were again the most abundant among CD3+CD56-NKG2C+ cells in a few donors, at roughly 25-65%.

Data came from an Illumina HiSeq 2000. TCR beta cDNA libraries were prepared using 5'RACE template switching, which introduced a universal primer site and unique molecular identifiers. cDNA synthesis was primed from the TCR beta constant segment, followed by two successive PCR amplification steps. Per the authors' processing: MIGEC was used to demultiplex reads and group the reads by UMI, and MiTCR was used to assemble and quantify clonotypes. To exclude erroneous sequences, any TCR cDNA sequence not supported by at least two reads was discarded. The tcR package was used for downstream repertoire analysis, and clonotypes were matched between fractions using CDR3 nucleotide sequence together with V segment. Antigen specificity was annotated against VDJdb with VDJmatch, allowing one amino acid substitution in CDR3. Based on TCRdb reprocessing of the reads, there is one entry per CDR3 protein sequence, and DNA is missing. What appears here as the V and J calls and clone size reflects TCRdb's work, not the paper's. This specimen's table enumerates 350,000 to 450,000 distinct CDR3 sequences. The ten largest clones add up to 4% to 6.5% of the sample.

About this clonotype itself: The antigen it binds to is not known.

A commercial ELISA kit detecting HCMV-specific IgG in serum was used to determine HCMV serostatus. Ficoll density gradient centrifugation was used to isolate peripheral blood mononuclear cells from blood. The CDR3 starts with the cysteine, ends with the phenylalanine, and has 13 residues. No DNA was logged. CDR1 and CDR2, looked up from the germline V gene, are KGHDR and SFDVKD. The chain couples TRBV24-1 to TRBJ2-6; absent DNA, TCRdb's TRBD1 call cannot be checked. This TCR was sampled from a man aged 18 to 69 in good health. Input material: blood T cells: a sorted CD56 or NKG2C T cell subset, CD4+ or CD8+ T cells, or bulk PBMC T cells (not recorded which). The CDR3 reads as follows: CATSDPTGAVLTF.